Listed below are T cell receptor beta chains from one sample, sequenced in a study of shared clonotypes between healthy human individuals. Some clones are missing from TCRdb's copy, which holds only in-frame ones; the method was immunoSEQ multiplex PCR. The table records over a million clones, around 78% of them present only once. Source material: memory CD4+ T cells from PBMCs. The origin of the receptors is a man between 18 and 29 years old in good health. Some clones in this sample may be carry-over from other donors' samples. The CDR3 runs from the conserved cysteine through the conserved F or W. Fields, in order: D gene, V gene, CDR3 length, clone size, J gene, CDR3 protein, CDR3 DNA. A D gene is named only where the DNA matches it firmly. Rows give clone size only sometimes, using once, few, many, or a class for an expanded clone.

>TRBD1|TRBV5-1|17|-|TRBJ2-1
CASTLVRYRGPYNEQFF
TGCGCCAGCACCTTGGTGAGATACAGGGGACCATACAATGAGCAGTTCTTC
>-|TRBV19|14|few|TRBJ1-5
CASSSTTGGQPQHF
TGTGCCAGTAGCTCGACTACAGGAGGCCAGCCCCAGCATTTT
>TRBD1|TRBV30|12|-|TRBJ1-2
CAWRTGLYGYTF
TGTGCCTGGAGGACAGGGCTCTATGGCTACACCTTC
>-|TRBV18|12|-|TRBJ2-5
CASSPRQETQYF
TGTGCCAGCTCACCAAGACAAGAGACCCAGTACTTC
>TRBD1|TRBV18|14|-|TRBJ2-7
CASSPTRDSREQYF
TGTGCCAGCTCACCGACCAGGGACAGCCGCGAGCAGTACTTC
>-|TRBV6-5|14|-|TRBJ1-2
CASSYSGQFYGYTF
TGTGCCAGCAGTTACTCAGGACAGTTTTATGGCTACACCTTC
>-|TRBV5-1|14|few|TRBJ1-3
CASSLGTAGNTIYF
TGCGCCAGCAGCTTGGGGACAGCTGGAAACACCATATATTTT
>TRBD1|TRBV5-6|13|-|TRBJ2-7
CASSFDRAHEQYF
TGTGCCAGCAGCTTTGACAGGGCCCACGAGCAGTACTTC
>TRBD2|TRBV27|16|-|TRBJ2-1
CASSRWAAGETDEQFF
TGTGCCAGCAGTCGATGGGCTGCGGGAGAGACCGATGAGCAGTTCTTC
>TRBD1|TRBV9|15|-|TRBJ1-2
CASSVAGGRNYGYTF
TGTGCCAGCAGCGTAGCAGGGGGAAGAAACTATGGCTACACCTTC
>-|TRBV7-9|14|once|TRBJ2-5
CASSLNTGTETQYF
TGTGCCAGCAGCTTAAATACGGGGACGGAGACCCAGTACTTC
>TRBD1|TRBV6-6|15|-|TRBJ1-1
CASRSLDREDTEAFF
TGTGCCAGCAGATCCCTGGACAGGGAGGACACTGAAGCTTTCTTT
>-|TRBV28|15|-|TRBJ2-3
CASSLFASRTDTQYF
TGTGCCAGCAGTTTGTTTGCGTCCCGCACAGATACGCAGTATTTT
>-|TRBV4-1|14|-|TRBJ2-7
CASSPEDGSREQYF
TGCGCCAGCAGCCCCGAGGACGGGTCCCGCGAGCAGTACTTC
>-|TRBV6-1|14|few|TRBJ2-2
CASRISRNTGELFF
TGTGCCAGCCGTATTTCGAGAAACACCGGGGAGCTGTTTTTT
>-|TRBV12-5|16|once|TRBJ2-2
CASGFNRAANTGELFF
TGTGCTAGTGGTTTCAATCGGGCTGCGAACACCGGGGAGCTGTTTTTT
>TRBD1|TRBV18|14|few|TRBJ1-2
CASSPGQQNYGYTF
TGTGCCAGCTCTCCGGGACAGCAGAACTATGGCTACACCTTC
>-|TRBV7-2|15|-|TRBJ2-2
CASTTEPLRGGELFF
TGTGCCAGCACTACCGAACCACTCAGGGGTGGGGAGCTGTTTTTT
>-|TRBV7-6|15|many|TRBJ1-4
CAGYERGWANEKLFF
TGTGCCGGCTATGAGAGGGGCTGGGCTAATGAAAAACTGTTTTTT
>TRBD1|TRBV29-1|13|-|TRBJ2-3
CSVVNRGTDTQYF
TGCAGCGTTGTTAACAGGGGGACAGATACGCAGTATTTT
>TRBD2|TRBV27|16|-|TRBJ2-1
CASSRLAGVSYNEQFF
TGTGCCAGCAGTCGGCTAGCGGGAGTATCCTACAATGAGCAGTTCTTC
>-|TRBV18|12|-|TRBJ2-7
CASSPPVGEQYF
TGTGCCAGCTCACCGCCGGTGGGCGAGCAGTACTTC
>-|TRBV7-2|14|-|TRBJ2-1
CASSAGTLRNEQFF
TGTGCCAGCAGCGCCGGGACTCTTCGGAATGAGCAGTTCTTC
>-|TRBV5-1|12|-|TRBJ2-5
CASRKQQETQYF
TGCGCCAGCAGAAAACAGCAAGAGACCCAGTACTTC
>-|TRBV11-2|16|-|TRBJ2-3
CASSLGDSTSTDTQYF
TGTGCCAGCAGCTTAGGCGACTCGACTTCGACAGATACGCAGTATTTT
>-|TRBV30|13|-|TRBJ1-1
CAWSPVLRGSAFF
TGTGCCTGGAGCCCGGTACTTCGGGGATCGGCTTTCTTT
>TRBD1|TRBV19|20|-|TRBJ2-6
CASSIRRTGGAGSGANVLTF
TGTGCCAGTAGTATAAGGCGGACAGGGGGCGCGGGCTCTGGGGCCAACGTCCTGACTTTC
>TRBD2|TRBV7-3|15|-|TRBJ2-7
CASSILAGADYEQYF
TGTGCCAGCAGCATTCTAGCGGGAGCGGACTACGAGCAGTACTTC
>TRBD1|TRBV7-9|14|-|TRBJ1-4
CASSLRGQVEKLFF
TGTGCCAGCAGCCTCAGGGGGCAGGTTGAAAAACTGTTTTTT
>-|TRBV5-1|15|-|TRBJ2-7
CASSLEGSGIGEQYF
TGCGCCAGCAGCTTGGAGGGGTCAGGGATTGGGGAGCAGTACTTC
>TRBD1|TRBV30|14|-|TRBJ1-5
CAWSAGQGYQPQHF
TGTGCCTGGAGTGCCGGACAGGGGTACCAGCCCCAGCATTTT
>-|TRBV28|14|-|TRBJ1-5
CASSPRWGNQPQHF
TGTGCCAGCAGCCCCCGGTGGGGCAATCAGCCCCAGCATTTT
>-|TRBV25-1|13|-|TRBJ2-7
CASSAWGSGEQYF
TGTGCCAGCAGTGCCTGGGGGTCAGGCGAGCAGTACTTC
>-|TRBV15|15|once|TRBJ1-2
CATSRGGGIDYGYTF
TGTGCCACCAGCAGAGGGGGGGGCATCGACTATGGCTACACCTTC
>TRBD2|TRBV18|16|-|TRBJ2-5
CASSPPASGVGETQYF
TGTGCCAGCTCACCACCGGCTAGCGGAGTCGGGGAGACCCAGTACTTC
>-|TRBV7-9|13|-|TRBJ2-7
CASRGDGTYEQYF
TGTGCCAGCAGAGGGGACGGGACCTACGAGCAGTACTTC
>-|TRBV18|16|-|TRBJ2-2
CASSSQLDANTGELFF
TGTGCCAGCTCATCCCAGCTTGACGCGAACACCGGGGAGCTGTTTTTT
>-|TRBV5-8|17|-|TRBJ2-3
CASILPLTGGGTDTQYF
TGTGCCAGCATCCTACCCTTAACAGGGGGGGGTACAGATACGCAGTATTTT
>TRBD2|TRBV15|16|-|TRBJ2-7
CATSRAIAGADHEQYF
TGTGCCACCAGCAGGGCTATAGCGGGAGCAGACCACGAGCAGTACTTC
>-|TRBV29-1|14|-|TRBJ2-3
CSVVRTQSTDTQYF
TGCAGCGTGGTTAGGACACAGAGCACAGATACGCAGTATTTT
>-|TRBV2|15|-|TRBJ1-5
CASSEGGDSNQPQHF
TGTGCCAGCAGTGAAGGGGGGGATAGCAATCAGCCCCAGCATTTT
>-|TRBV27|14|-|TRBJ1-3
CASRKVNSGNTIYF
TGTGCCAGCCGCAAGGTCAACTCTGGAAACACCATATATTTT
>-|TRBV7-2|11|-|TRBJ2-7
CASSLDHEQYF
TGTGCCAGCAGCCTCGACCACGAGCAGTACTTC
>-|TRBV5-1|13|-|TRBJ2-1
CASSLGGRNEQFF
TGCGCCAGCAGCTTGGGGGGTAGAAATGAGCAGTTCTTC
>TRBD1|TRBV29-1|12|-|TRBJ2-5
CSVWTGGETQYF
TGCAGCGTCTGGACAGGGGGAGAGACCCAGTACTTC
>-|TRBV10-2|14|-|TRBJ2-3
CASSDGRSTDTQYF
TGCGCCAGCAGTGACGGGCGTTCCACAGATACGCAGTATTTT
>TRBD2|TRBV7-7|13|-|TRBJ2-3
CAVGEGGADTQYF
TGTGCCGTTGGGGAGGGCGGGGCAGATACGCAGTATTTT
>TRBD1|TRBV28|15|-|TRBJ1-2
CASGPWHQGGGGYTF
TGTGCCAGCGGACCCTGGCACCAGGGGGGGGGTGGCTACACCTTC
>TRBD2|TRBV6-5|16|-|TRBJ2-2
CASSSLTSGDTGELFF
TGTGCCAGCAGTTCTTTGACTAGCGGAGACACCGGGGAGCTGTTTTTT
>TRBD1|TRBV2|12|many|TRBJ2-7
CASSADRGEQYF
TGTGCCAGCAGTGCGGACAGGGGCGAGCAGTACTTC
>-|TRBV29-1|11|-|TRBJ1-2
CSTTILGGYTF
TGCAGCACGACAATACTGGGCGGCTACACCTTC
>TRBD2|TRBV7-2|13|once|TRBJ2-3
CASGRGGPDTQYF
TGTGCCAGCGGCCGGGGGGGCCCAGATACGCAGTATTTT
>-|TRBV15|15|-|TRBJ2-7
CATSTRVGKGYEQYF
TGTGCCACCAGCACCCGGGTGGGCAAGGGCTACGAGCAGTACTTC
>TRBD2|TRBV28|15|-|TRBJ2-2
CASRGTSGRTGELFF
TGTGCCAGCAGGGGGACTAGCGGGCGGACCGGGGAGCTGTTTTTT
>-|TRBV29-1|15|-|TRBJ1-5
CSVADGVLGNQPQHF
TGCAGCGTTGCGGATGGAGTACTAGGCAATCAGCCCCAGCATTTT